This TCR beta chain was identified during a study of lymphopenia after photon versus proton radiotherapy (dated by TCRdb to between 2018 and 2020). Background for the entire study: The immunological effects of photon versus proton radiation therapy were compared in patients with gastrointestinal tumors who developed high-grade lymphopenia. A cohort of 20 patients with gastrointestinal tumors who received either photon or proton therapy and subsequently developed lymphopenia was included. The study was designed to characterize how the impact on the immune system differs between the two radiation modalities.

This clone was seen a few times. The target of this receptor is not known. Base-call qualities are not available, and no considerably larger clone is one nucleotide away. The receptor library was made with the immunoSEQ multiplex PCR assay. T cell repertoires were profiled with deep sequencing of rearranged TCR beta loci together with multiparametric flow cytometry. TCRdb carries this immuneACCESS record with in-frame sequences only. Its versions omit some clonotypes, under half of them owing to an unresolved V gene in the studies checked, with the rest unexplained. A total of tens of thousands of clones appear in this sample, about 87% of them only once. Of the sample, approximately 14% falls within the top ten clones. General findings and caveats noted by the study authors: Among patients across the cohort who died, overall survival time showed an inverse correlation with a larger post-nadir drop in TCR diversity. The authors looked at the survival association only in patients who died, and they framed better survival with proton therapy as a possibility rather than a demonstrated result. During treatment, patients who received photon therapy lost naive T cells and TCR diversity and gained effector/memory populations, whereas patients who received proton therapy remained relatively stable. After the lymphocyte count nadir, repertoires from photon-treated patients showed oligoclonal expansion, particularly of CD8+ Temra cells, and this expansion drove the decline in diversity.

The sample here was peripheral blood, taken from a patient treated with proton-based radiotherapy. The TCR comes from a woman aged 70-85 years with pancreatic cancer.

This receptor has the CDR3 CASSYFASGSNEQFF. The DNA reads TGTGCCAGCAGTTATTTCGCTAGCGGAAGCAATGAGCAGTTCTTC. The chain links TRBV6-5 with TRBJ2-1, and TRBD2 aligns with 7 junction nucleotides. Unmatched junction bases come to 8, with V trimmed by 3 bases and J by 6 bases. The CDR3 covers 15 residues, taking in both the cysteine and the phenylalanine. CDR3 DNA only is kept here, 45 bases in frame from base 1. The germline V gene sets CDR1 to MNHEY and CDR2 to SVGAGI.